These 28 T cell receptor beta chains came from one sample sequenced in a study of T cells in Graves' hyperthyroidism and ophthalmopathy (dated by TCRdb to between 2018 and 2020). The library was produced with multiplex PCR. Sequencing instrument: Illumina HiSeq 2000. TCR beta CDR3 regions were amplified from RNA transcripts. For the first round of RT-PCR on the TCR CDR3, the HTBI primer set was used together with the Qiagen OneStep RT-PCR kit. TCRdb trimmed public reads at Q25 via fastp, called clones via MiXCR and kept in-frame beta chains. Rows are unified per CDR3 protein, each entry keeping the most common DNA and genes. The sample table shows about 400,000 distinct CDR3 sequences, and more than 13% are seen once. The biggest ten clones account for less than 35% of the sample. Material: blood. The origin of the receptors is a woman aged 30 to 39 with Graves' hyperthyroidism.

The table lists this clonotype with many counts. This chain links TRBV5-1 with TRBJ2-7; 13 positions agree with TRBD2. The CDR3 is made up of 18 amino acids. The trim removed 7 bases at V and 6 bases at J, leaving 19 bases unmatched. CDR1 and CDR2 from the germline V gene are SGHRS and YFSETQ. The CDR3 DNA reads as TGCGCCAGCGAAAAGTGGGCCTCTGGGACTAGCGGGACGATCGAGCAGTACTTC. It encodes CASEKWASGTSGTIEQYF.

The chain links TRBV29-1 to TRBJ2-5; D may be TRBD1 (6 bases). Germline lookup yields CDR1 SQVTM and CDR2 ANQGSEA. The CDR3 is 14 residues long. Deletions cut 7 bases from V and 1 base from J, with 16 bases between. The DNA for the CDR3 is TGCAGCGCCCCCAGGGGTGGGGGCCAAGAGACCCAGTACTTC. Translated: CSAPRGGGQETQYF.

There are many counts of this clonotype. CDR3 DNA: TGTGCCAGCAGCTATGGCCCGTTCAGCTCCTACAATGAGCAGTTCTTC. Protein product: CASSYGPFSSYNEQFF. The chain joins TRBV7-2 to TRBJ2-1, with D unclear. This CDR3 is 16 amino acids long. V was clipped by 4 bases and J by 0 bases, with 13 bases between them. Per the germline V gene, CDR1 is SGHTA and CDR2 is FQGNSA.

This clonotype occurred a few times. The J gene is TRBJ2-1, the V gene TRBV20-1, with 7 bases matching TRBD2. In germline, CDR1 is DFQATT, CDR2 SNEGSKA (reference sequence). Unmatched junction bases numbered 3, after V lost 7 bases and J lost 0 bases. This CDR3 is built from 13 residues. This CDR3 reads CSVRDYSYNEQFF. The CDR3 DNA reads TGCAGTGTCCGGGACTACTCCTACAATGAGCAGTTCTTC.

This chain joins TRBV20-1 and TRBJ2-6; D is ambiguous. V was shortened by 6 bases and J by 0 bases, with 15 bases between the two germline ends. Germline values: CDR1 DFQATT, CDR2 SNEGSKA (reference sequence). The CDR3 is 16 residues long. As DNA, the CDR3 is TGCAGTGCGCCTCTTTCAGGATACTCTGGGGCCAACGTCCTGACTTTC. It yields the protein CSAPLSGYSGANVLTF.

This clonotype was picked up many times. The CDR3, as DNA: TGTGCCAGCAGCCCCAAGACAGGGGGGTCTGAAGCTTTCTTT. Translated: CASSPKTGGSEAFF. V usage is TRBV7-2 and J usage is TRBJ1-1; 9 positions match TRBD1. The germline gives CDR1 SGHTA, CDR2 FQGNSA. J lost 6 bases, V lost 5 bases, and 7 bases had no gene match. This CDR3 contains 14 residues.

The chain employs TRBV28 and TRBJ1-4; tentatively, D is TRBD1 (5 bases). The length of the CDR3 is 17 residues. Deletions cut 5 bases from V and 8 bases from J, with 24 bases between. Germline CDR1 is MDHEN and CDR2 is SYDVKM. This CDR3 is CASSPLGVTRGEEKLFF. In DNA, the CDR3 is TGTGCCAGCAGTCCCCTGGGGGTAACCCGGGGGGAAGAAAAACTGTTTTTT.

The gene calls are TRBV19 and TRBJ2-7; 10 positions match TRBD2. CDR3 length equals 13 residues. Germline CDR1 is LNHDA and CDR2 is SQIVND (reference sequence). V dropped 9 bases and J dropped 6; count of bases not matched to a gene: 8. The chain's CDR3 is CASTQREGLEQYF. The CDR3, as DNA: TGTGCCAGCACACAGCGGGAGGGCCTCGAGCAGTACTTC.

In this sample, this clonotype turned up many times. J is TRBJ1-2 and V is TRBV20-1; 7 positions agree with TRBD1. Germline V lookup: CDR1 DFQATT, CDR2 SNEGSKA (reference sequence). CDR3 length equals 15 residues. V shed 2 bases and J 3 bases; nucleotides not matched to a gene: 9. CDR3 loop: CSARRLAGGDYGYTF. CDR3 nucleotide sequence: TGCAGTGCTAGACGCTTAGCAGGGGGTGACTATGGCTACACCTTC.

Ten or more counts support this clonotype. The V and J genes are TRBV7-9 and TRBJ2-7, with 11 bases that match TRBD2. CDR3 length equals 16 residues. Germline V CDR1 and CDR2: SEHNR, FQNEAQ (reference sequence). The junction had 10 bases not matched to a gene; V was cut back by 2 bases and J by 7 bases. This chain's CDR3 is CASSLPGSGRAREQYF. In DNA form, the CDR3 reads TGTGCCAGCAGCTTACCAGGTAGCGGGAGGGCCCGTGAGCAGTACTTC.

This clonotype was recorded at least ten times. CDR3 loop: CSVVASGILGAGELFF. The CDR3 DNA reads TGCAGCGTTGTGGCTAGCGGGATCCTAGGCGCCGGGGAGCTGTTTTTT. The chain employs TRBV29-1 and TRBJ2-2; 9 nucleotides match TRBD2. Germline V gene lookup returns CDR1 SQVTM and CDR2 ANQGSEA. V was pared by 4 bases and J by 6 bases, with 12 bases of the junction left unmatched. The CDR3 spans 16 residues.

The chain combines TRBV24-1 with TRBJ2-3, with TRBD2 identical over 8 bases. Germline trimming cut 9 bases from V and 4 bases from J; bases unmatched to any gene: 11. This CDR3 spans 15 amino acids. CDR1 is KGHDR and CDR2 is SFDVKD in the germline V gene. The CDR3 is CATQDSGMWADTQYF. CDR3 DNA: TGTGCCACCCAAGATAGCGGGATGTGGGCAGATACGCAGTATTTT.

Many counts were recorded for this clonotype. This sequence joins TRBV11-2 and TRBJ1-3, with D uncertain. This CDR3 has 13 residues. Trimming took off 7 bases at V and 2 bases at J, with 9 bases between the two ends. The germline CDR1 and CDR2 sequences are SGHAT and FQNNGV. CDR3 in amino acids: CASTSSPGNTIYF. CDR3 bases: TGTGCCAGCACCTCCAGTCCTGGAAACACCATATATTTT.

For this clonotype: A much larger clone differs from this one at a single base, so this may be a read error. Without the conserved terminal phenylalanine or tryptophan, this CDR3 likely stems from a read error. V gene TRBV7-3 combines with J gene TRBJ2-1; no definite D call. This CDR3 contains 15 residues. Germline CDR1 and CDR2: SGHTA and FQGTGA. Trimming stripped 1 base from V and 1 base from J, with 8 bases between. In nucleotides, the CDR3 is TGTGCCAGCAGCTTAATGGACGCTTCCTACAATGAGCAGTTCCTC. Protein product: CASSLMDASYNEQFL.

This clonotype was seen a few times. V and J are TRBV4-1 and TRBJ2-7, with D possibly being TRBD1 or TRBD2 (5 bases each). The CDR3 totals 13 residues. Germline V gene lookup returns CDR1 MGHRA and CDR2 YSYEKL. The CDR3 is CASSGDGSYEQYF. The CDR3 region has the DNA TGCGCGTCCTCCGGGGACGGTTCCTACGAGCAGTACTTC.

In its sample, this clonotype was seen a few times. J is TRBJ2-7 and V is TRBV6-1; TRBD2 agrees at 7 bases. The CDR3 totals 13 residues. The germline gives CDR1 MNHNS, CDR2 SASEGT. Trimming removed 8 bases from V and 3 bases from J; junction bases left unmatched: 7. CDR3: CASPSWGGYEQYF. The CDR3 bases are TGTGCCAGCCCATCCTGGGGGGGCTACGAGCAGTACTTC.

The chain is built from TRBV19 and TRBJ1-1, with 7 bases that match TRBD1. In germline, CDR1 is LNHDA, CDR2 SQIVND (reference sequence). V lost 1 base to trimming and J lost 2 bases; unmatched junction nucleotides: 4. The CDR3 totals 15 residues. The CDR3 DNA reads TGTGCCAGTAGTATAGGAGGGGGCGCAAACACTGAAGCTTTCTTT. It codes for CASSIGGGANTEAFF.

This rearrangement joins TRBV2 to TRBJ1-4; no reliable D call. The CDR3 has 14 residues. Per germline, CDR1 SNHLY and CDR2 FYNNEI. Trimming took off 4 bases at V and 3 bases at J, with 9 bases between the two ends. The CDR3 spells CASSGRMANEKLFF. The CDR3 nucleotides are TGTGCCAGCAGTGGCAGGATGGCTAATGAAAAACTGTTTTTT.

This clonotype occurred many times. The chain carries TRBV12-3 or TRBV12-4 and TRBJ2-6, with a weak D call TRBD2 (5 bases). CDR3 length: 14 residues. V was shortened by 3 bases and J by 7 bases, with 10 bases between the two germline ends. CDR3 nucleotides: TGTGCCAGCAGTTTGGACTCGGGAGCCAACGTCCTGACTTTC. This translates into CASSLDSGANVLTF.

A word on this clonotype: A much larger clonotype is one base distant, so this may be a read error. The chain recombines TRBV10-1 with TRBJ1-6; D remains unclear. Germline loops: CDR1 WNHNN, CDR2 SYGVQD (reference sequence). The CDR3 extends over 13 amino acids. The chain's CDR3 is CASSESRESPPHF. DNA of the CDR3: TGCGCCAGCAGTGAGTCTAGGGAATCACCCCCCCACTTT.

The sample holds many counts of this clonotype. CDR3 DNA sequence: TGTGCCAGCAGCCCAGGACTAGCGGGAGGGGAGTCCTACAATGAGCAGTTCTTC. This gives the protein CASSPGLAGGESYNEQFF. The chain employs TRBV7-3 and TRBJ2-1; 15 bases fit TRBD2. V trimming: 5 bases; J trimming: 1 base; junction bases outside the gene matches: 6. Germline-derived CDR1 and CDR2 are SGHTA and FQGTGA. This CDR3 comprises 18 residues.

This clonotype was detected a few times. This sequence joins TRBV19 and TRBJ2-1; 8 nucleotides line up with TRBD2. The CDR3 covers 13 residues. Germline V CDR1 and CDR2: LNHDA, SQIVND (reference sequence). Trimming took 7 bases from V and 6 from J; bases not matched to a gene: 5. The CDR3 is CASKREYFNEQFF. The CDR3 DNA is TGTGCCAGTAAGCGGGAGTATTTCAATGAGCAGTTCTTC.

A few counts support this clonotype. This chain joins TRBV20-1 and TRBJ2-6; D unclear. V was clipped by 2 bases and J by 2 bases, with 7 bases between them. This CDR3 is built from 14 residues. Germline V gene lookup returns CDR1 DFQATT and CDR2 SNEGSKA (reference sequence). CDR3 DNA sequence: TGCAGTGCTAGACCTCTTCCTGGGGCCAACGTCCTGACTTTC. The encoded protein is CSARPLPGANVLTF.

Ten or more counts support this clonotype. The CDR3 here is CASSRTSGRAVLDGELFF. Here the CDR3 DNA reads TGTGCCAGCAGCCGGACTAGCGGGAGGGCGGTCTTAGACGGGGAGCTGTTTTTT. V is TRBV27 and J is TRBJ2-2, with 15 bases that match TRBD2. The CDR3 contains 18 residues. Germline CDR1 and CDR2: MNHEY and SMNVEV (reference sequence). V dropped 6 bases and J dropped 7; count of bases not matched to a gene: 12.

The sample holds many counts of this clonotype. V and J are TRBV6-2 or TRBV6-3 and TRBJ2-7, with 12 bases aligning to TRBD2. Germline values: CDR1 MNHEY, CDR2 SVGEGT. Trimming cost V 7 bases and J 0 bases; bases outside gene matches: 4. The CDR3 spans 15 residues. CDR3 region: CASTQTSGSSYEQYF. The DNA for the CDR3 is TGTGCCAGCACCCAGACTAGCGGGAGCTCCTACGAGCAGTACTTC.

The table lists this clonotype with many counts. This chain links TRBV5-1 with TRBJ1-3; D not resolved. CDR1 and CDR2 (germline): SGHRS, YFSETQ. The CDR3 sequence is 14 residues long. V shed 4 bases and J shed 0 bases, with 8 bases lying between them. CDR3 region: CASSASDSGNTIYF. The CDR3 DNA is TGCGCCAGCAGCGCCTCAGACTCTGGAAACACCATATATTTT.

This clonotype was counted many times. The CDR3 region is CASSLSGLVGEQYF. The CDR3 DNA sequence: TGTGCCAGCAGTTTATCAGGATTGGTGGGGGAGCAGTACTTC. The chain has TRBV27 and TRBJ2-7, with D hard to call. Trimming removed 0 bases from V and 7 bases from J, with 13 bases in between. The CDR3 contains 14 residues. Germline V CDR1 and CDR2: MNHEY, SMNVEV (reference sequence).

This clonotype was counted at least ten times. The CDR3 here is CASSFVGEETQYF. The CDR3 nucleotides read TGTGCCAGCAGTTTCGTAGGGGAAGAGACCCAGTACTTC. The gene calls are TRBV28 and TRBJ2-5; perhaps TRBD1 as D (5 bases). Germline assignment: CDR1 MDHEN and CDR2 SYDVKM. Trimming removed 3 bases at V and 3 bases at J, with 8 bases between. The CDR3 extends over 13 amino acids.